The T cell receptor beta chain described here comes from a study of T cells after yellow fever vaccination. Study results and caveats: Clones that expanded after primary vaccination mostly reappeared after the booster (over 95% CD4, 75% to 90% CD8). Abundant clonotypes from the bulk population could have been carried over as contaminants into FACS-sorted repertoires.

V lost 0 bases and J lost 5, with 7 bases in between. The CDR3 sequence is 13 residues long. Germline V gene sequence: CDR1 SGHTA, CDR2 FQGNSA. The sample holds many counts of this clonotype. Its target is not known. Universal primer sites and UMIs were introduced during 5'RACE template-switching synthesis of TCR cDNA. Each CDR3 protein is one row after TCRdb ran MiXCR on the 5' RACE reads. The sample carries 100,000 to 150,000 distinct CDR3 sequences, approximately 7.1% recorded once. The V gene is TRBV7-2, the J gene TRBJ2-5; no definite D call. The sample was CD4+ T cells sorted from PBMCs, taken approximately 47 days after the first yellow fever vaccination. This TCR was recovered from a man aged 18 to 29 who received the YFV17D yellow fever vaccine. Written as DNA, the CDR3 is TGTGCCAGCAGCTTAGCGGGTATGGAGACCCAGTACTTC. Translating gives CASSLAGMETQYF.